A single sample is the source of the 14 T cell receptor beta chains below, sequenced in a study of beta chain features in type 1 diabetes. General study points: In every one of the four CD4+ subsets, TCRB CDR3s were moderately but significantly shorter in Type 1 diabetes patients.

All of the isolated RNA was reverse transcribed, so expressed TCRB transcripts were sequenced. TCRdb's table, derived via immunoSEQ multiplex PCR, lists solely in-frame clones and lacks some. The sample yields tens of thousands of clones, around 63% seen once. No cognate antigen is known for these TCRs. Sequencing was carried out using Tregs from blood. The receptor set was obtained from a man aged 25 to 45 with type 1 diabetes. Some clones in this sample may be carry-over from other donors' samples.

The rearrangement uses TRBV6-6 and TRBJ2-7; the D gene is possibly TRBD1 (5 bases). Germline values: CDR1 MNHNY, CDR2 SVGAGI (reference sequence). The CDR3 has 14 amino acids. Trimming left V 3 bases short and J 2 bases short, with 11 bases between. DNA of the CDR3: TGTGCCAGCAGTTATTCCGACAGTCCCTACGAGCAGTACTTC. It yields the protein CASSYSDSPYEQYF.

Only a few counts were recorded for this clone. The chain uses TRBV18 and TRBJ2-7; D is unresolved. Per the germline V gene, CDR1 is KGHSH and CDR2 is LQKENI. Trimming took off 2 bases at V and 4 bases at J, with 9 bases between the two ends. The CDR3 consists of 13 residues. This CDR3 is CASSPTNFYEQYF. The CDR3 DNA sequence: TGTGCCAGCTCACCAACCAACTTTTACGAGCAGTACTTC.

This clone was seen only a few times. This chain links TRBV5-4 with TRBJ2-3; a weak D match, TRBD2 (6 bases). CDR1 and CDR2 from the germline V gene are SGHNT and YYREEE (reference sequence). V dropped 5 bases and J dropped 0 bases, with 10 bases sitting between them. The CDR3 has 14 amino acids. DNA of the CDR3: TGTGCCAGCAGACCTAGCGAGAGCACAGATACGCAGTATTTT. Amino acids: CASRPSESTDTQYF. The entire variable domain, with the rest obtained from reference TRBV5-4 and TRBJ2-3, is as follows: ETGVTQSPTHLIKTRGQQVTLRCSSQSGHNTVSWYQQALGQGPQFIFQYYREEENGRGNFPPRFSGLQFPNYSSELNVNALELDDSALYLCASRPSESTDTQYFGPGTRLTVL.

CDR3: CASSLRGGAQYF. CDR3 nucleotide sequence: TGTGCCAGCAGCTTGAGGGGAGGGGCCCAGTACTTC. The V gene is TRBV5-6, the J gene TRBJ2-5; 7 nucleotides agree with TRBD2. Germline assignment: CDR1 SGHDT and CDR2 YYEEEE. The CDR3 is 12 residues long. V lost 1 base, J lost 9 bases, and 3 bases stayed unmatched.

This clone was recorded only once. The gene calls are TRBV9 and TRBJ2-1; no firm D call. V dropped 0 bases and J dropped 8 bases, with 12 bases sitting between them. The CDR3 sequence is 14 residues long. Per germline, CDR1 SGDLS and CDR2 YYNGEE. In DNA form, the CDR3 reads TGTGCCAGCAGCGTAGAGCAAGGCCAGGATGAGCAGTTCTTC. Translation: CASSVEQGQDEQFF.

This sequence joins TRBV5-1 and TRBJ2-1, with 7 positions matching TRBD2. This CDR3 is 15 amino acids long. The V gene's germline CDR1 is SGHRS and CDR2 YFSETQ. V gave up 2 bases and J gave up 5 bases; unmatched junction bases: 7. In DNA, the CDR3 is TGCGCCAGCAGCTTCAGCCCTGGGGGGGACAATGAGCAGTTCTTC. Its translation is CASSFSPGGDNEQFF.

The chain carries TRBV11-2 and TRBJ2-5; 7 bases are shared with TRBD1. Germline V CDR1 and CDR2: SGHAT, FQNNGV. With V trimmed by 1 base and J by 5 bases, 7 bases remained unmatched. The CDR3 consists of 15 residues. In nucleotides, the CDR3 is TGTGCCAGCAGCTTAGTAGGGGGCATGACGGAGACCCAGTACTTC. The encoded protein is CASSLVGGMTETQYF.

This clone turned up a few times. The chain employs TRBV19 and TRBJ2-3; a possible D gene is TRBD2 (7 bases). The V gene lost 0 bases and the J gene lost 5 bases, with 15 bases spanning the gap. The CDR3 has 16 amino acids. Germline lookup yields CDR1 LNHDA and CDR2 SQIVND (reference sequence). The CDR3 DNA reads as TGTGCCAGTAGTATAGACGGCGGGGGCGGTGGAGATACGCAGTATTTT. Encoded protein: CASSIDGGGGGDTQYF.

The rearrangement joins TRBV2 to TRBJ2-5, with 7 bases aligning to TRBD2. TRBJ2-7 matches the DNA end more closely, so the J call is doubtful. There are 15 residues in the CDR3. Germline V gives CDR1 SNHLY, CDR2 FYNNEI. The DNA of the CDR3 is TGTGCCAGCAGTGAAGTGGGGGGGGGAGGCTACGAGCAGTACTTC. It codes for CASSEVGGGGYEQYF.

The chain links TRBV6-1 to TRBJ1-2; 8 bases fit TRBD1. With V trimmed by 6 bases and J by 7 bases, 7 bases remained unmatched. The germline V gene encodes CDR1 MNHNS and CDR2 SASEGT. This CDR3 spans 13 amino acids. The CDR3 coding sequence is TGTGCCAGCAGGGTCACAGGGGGAGGTGGCTACACCTTC. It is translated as CASRVTGGGGYTF.

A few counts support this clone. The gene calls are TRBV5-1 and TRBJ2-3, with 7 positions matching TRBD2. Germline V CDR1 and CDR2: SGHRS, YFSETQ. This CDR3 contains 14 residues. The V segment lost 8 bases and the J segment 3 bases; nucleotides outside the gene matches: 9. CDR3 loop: CASTLGGMTDTQYF. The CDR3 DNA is TGCGCCAGTACCCTGGGGGGGATGACAGATACGCAGTATTTT.

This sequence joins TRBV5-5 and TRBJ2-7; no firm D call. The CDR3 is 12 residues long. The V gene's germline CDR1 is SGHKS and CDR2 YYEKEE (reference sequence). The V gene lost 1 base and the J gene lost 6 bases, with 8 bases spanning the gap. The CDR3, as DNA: TGTGCCAGCAGCTTGAACAGTTTCGAGCAGTACTTC. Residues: CASSLNSFEQYF. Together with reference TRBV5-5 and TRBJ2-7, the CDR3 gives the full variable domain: DAGVTQSPTHLIKTRGQQVTLRCSPISGHKSVSWYQQVLGQGPQFIFQYYEKEERGRGNFPDRFSARQFPNYSSELNVNALLLGDSALYLCASSLNSFEQYFGPGTRLTVT.

As DNA, the CDR3 is TGTGCCAGCAGCTTAGCCGCGGGGGGGCAATCTTATACGCAGTATTTT. It codes for CASSLAAGGQSYTQYF. The gene calls are TRBV7-8 and TRBJ2-3; 9 bases are shared with TRBD2. This CDR3 is built from 16 residues. From germline, CDR1 is SGHVS and CDR2 FQNEAQ. V dropped 0 bases and J dropped 7; count of bases not matched to a gene: 8.

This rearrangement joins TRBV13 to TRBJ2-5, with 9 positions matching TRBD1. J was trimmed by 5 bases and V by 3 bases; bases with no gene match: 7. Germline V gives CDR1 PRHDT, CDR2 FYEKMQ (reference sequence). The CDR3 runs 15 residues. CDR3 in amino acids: CASSFGTGPGETQYF. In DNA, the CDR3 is TGTGCCAGCAGCTTTGGGACAGGGCCAGGTGAGACCCAGTACTTC.